These 32 T cell receptor beta chains originate from one sample sequenced in a study of blood T cell repertoires in COVID-19. Only in-frame clones appear in the TCRdb table, and some are missing; sequencing was by immunoSEQ multiplex PCR. This repertoire shows 55,000 to 80,000 clones, roughly 90% found once; its top ten account for roughly 5.2%. The sample consisted of peripheral blood. Receptor source: a human donor in a cohort sampled during active COVID-19.

This chain links TRBV19 with TRBJ2-7; tentative D call: TRBD1 (6 bases). CDR3 length: 13 amino acids. CDR1 is LNHDA, CDR2 SQIVND, per germline (reference sequence). Trimming stripped 6 bases from V and 3 bases from J, with 12 bases between. The CDR3 nucleotides are TGTGCCAGTAGCCGACAGGAATTCTACGAGCAGTACTTC. Protein sequence: CASSRQEFYEQYF.

V gene TRBV28 combines with J gene TRBJ1-1; D gene ambiguous. The CDR3 contains 12 residues. The germline V and J ends were trimmed by 5 bases and 8 bases, with 12 bases remaining between them. Germline V lookup: CDR1 MDHEN, CDR2 SYDVKM. The DNA for the CDR3 is TGTGCCAGCAGTCTCGATAGAATCGAAGCTTTCTTT. This sequence encodes CASSLDRIEAFF.

The genes are TRBV19 and TRBJ1-6; TRBD1 matches at 7 bases. This CDR3 is built from 14 residues. The V segment lost 3 bases and the J segment 7 bases; nucleotides outside the gene matches: 3. Germline CDR1 reads LNHDA; CDR2 reads SQIVND (reference sequence). The CDR3 nucleotides are TGTGCCAGTAGTATCCGCAGGGGGAATTCACCCCTCCACTTT. Encoded protein: CASSIRRGNSPLHF.

This clone was observed once. V and J are TRBV4-1 and TRBJ1-4, with TRBD1 identical over 7 bases. Trimming at V came to 4 bases and at J to 7 bases, leaving 15 bases not matched to a gene. The CDR3 is made up of 17 amino acids. The V gene's germline CDR1 is MGHRA and CDR2 YSYEKL. In DNA form, the CDR3 reads TGCGCCAGCAGCCCCCTAATGCCGGGACAGCAACCTGAAAAACTGTTTTTT. Its protein product is CASSPLMPGQQPEKLFF.

This clone was seen only once. This chain uses TRBV5-1 with TRBJ2-1; D gene ambiguous. Trimming took off 1 base at V and 5 bases at J, with 10 bases between the two ends. The CDR3 has 14 residues. Germline values: CDR1 SGHRS, CDR2 YFSETQ. CDR3 DNA: TGCGCCAGCAGCTTGTTAGTATCGGACAATGAGCAGTTCTTC. Translating gives CASSLLVSDNEQFF.

The rearrangement uses TRBV5-5 and TRBJ2-3; the D gene is possibly TRBD2 (6 bases). The CDR3 loop spans 15 amino acids. V was pared by 4 bases and J by 4 bases, with 16 bases between. Germline V lookup: CDR1 SGHKS, CDR2 YYEKEE (reference sequence). Here the CDR3 DNA reads TGTGCCAGCAGCGATTGGAGGGGTGATTCAGATACGCAGTATTTT. It yields the protein CASSDWRGDSDTQYF.

This clone was picked up a small number of times. The chain employs TRBV4-2 and TRBJ2-7, with TRBD1 matching over 7 bases. Unmatched junction bases numbered 6, after V lost 8 bases and J lost 2 bases. The CDR3 spans 13 residues. CDR1 and CDR2 from the germline V gene are LGHNA and YNFKEQ. This CDR3 reads CASSTGSTYEQYF. The DNA for the CDR3 is TGTGCCAGCTCGACAGGGTCGACCTACGAGCAGTACTTC.

CDR3 loop: CASSEGLAGYNEQFF. CDR3 nucleotide sequence: TGTGCCAGCAGTGAGGGACTAGCGGGATACAATGAGCAGTTCTTC. The chain recombines TRBV6-1 with TRBJ2-1; 13 nucleotides align to TRBD2. Germline V lookup: CDR1 MNHNS, CDR2 SASEGT. The CDR3 is 15 residues long. The J segment lost 4 bases and the V segment lost 3 bases, leaving 0 bases of the junction unmatched.

This clone occurred once. The rearrangement links TRBV3-1 (or the pseudogene TRBV3-2) to TRBJ2-5; 9 positions agree with TRBD2. The CDR3 totals 15 residues. Germline CDR1 reads LGHDT; CDR2 reads YNNKEL (reference sequence). V lost 2 bases, J lost 5 bases, and 6 bases stayed unmatched. CDR3 nucleotides: TGTGCCAGCAGCCAACTGGCGGGGGGGGATGAGACCCAGTACTTC. Translation: CASSQLAGGDETQYF.

Only one count was recorded for this clone. The rearrangement links TRBV30 to TRBJ2-7; D not resolved. The CDR3 sequence is 13 residues long. The germline V and J ends were trimmed by 2 bases and 6 bases, with 14 bases remaining between them. The germline gives CDR1 GTSNPN, CDR2 SVGIG (reference sequence). The CDR3: CAWSQTSPGEQYF. The CDR3 nucleotides are TGTGCCTGGAGTCAAACGAGCCCAGGCGAGCAGTACTTC. The whole variable domain, remainder taken from reference TRBV30 and TRBJ2-7, is SQTIHQWPATLVQPVGSPLSLECTVEGTSNPNLYWYRQAAGRGLQLLFYSVGIGQISSEVPQNLSASRPQDRQFILSSKKLLLSDSGFYLCAWSQTSPGEQYFGPGTRLTVT.

J is TRBJ2-7 and V is TRBV15, with 7 bases identical to TRBD1. V gave up 0 bases and J gave up 3 bases; unmatched junction bases: 8. The CDR3 totals 16 residues. Germline V gene sequence: CDR1 LNHNV, CDR2 YYDKDF (reference sequence). The CDR3 sequence is CATSRDLGQRRYEQYF. The CDR3 coding sequence is TGTGCCACCAGCAGAGATCTGGGACAGAGACGCTACGAGCAGTACTTC.

The chain carries TRBV7-6 and TRBJ2-7; TRBD1 matches at 9 bases. This CDR3 is built from 15 residues. The V gene end was trimmed by 4 bases and the J gene end by 1 base; junction bases not matched to a gene: 5. Germline V lookup: CDR1 SGHVS, CDR2 FNYEAQ. The CDR3: CASSYRTGVSYEQYF. CDR3 in DNA: TGTGCCAGCAGCTACAGGACAGGGGTGTCCTACGAGCAGTACTTC.

This clone was observed a handful of times. Other nucleotide sequences from this sample produce the same CDR3. The V and J genes are TRBV3-1 (or the pseudogene TRBV3-2) and TRBJ1-6, with D possibly TRBD1 on 6 matching bases. V was clipped by 0 bases and J by 9 bases, with 15 bases between them. Germline V gene lookup returns CDR1 LGHDT and CDR2 YNNKEL (reference sequence). The CDR3 is 16 residues long. Written as DNA, the CDR3 is TGTGCCAGCAGCCAAGAATGGGAGGGGGTGGGTTCACCCCTCCACTTT. Amino acids: CASSQEWEGVGSPLHF.

The J gene is TRBJ2-2, the V gene TRBV7-9; TRBD2 matches 7 bases. Germline-derived CDR1 and CDR2 are SEHNR and FQNEAQ (reference sequence). Losses at the gene ends were 5 bases for V and 2 bases for J; bases not matched to a gene: 11. There are 17 residues in the CDR3. The CDR3 reads CASSAGTTIINTGELFF. The CDR3 region has the DNA TGTGCCAGCAGCGCCGGGACTACAATCATTAACACCGGGGAGCTGTTTTTT.

CDR3 residues: CATATGDIEKLFF. Written as DNA, the CDR3 is TGTGCCACGGCGACAGGGGACATTGAAAAACTGTTTTTT. This chain links TRBV10-3 with TRBJ1-4; 8 bases line up with TRBD1. Germline CDR1 and CDR2: ENHRY and SYGVKD. The J segment lost 7 bases and the V segment lost 10 bases, leaving 8 bases of the junction unmatched. The CDR3 is 13 residues long.

The rearrangement joins TRBV7-2 to TRBJ1-6; TRBD1 aligns across 8 bases. Germline CDR1 reads SGHTA; CDR2 reads FQGNSA. Trimming at V came to 3 bases and at J to 9 bases, leaving 7 bases not matched to a gene. This CDR3 comprises 15 residues. DNA of the CDR3: TGTGCCAGCAGCTTCCGGACAGGGTGGGGTTCACCCCTCCACTTT. As protein: CASSFRTGWGSPLHF.

The chain links TRBV4-3 to TRBJ2-2, with D tentatively TRBD1 (7 bases). Trimming removed 5 bases from V and 5 bases from J, with 18 bases in between. Germline CDR1 reads LGHNA; CDR2 reads YSLEER. There are 16 residues in the CDR3. The CDR3 region is CASSWDQGGETGELFF. The DNA of the CDR3 is TGCGCCAGCAGCTGGGACCAGGGGGGTGAGACCGGGGAGCTGTTTTTT.

This clone occurred a few times. In nucleotides, the CDR3 is TGTGCCAGCAGGCAGACAGGGATAGACTATGGCTACACCTTC. Translated: CASRQTGIDYGYTF. The chain carries TRBV6-5 and TRBJ1-2, with 7 nucleotides matching TRBD1. CDR1 and CDR2 from the germline V gene are MNHEY and SVGAGI. The V gene end was trimmed by 6 bases and the J gene end by 3 bases; junction bases not matched to a gene: 7. CDR3 length equals 14 residues.

The rearrangement links TRBV18 to TRBJ1-6, with D tentatively TRBD1 (6 bases). This CDR3 has 14 residues. V shed 6 bases and J shed 7 bases, with 13 bases lying between them. Germline V CDR1 and CDR2: KGHSH, LQKENI. The CDR3 sequence is CASSQGGANSPLHF. CDR3 bases: TGTGCCAGCTCCCAAGGGGGGGCCAATTCACCCCTCCACTTT.

CDR3 protein: CAISGTGGPNTGELFF. CDR3 in DNA: TGTGCCATCAGTGGAACAGGGGGACCAAACACCGGGGAGCTGTTTTTT. The gene calls are TRBV10-3 and TRBJ2-2; 8 bases align to TRBD1. V lost 4 bases and J lost 2; bases outside the gene matches: 6. The germline gives CDR1 ENHRY, CDR2 SYGVKD. The CDR3 contains 16 residues.

This chain uses TRBV27 with TRBJ2-7; D might be TRBD1 (6 bases). Germline V gives CDR1 MNHEY, CDR2 SMNVEV (reference sequence). V shed 6 bases and J shed 3 bases, with 12 bases lying between them. The CDR3 consists of 13 residues. For the CDR3, the DNA is TGTGCCAGCAGCGTGGACAGCCTCTACGAGCAGTACTTC. Amino acids: CASSVDSLYEQYF.

V gene TRBV5-6 combines with J gene TRBJ1-2; possibly TRBD1 for D (5 bases). Trimming shortened V by 2 bases and J by 2 bases, and 7 bases separated the two germline ends. Germline CDR1 and CDR2: SGHDT and YYEEEE. The CDR3 contains 13 residues. The chain's CDR3 is CASSFQGNYGYTF. CDR3 sequence (DNA): TGTGCCAGCAGCTTCCAGGGAAACTATGGCTACACCTTC.

The chain has TRBV7-2 and TRBJ2-3, with TRBD2 matching over 9 bases. CDR1 and CDR2 (germline): SGHTA, FQGNSA. CDR3 length: 15 residues. V trimming: 3 bases; J trimming: 1 base; junction bases outside the gene matches: 2. The CDR3: CASSFRTSGTDTQYF. CDR3 in DNA: TGTGCCAGCAGCTTTCGGACTAGCGGCACAGATACGCAGTATTTT.

The count of this clone is one. The genes are TRBV7-3 and TRBJ2-3; 15 nucleotides match TRBD2. Looked up from germline, CDR1 is SGHTA and CDR2 is FQGTGA. This CDR3 spans 15 amino acids. Germline trimming cut 5 bases from V and 6 bases from J; bases unmatched to any gene: 3. The CDR3 DNA follows: TGTGCCAGCAGCCCCGGACTAGCGGGGGGGGATACGCAGTATTTT. Protein product: CASSPGLAGGDTQYF.

The chain links TRBV18 to TRBJ2-2, with a possible D match to TRBD1 (5 bases). Trimming took 2 bases from V and 7 from J, leaving 11 bases between them. From germline, CDR1 is KGHSH and CDR2 LQKENI. The CDR3 is 14 amino acids. The CDR3 here is CASSPGHNVGELFF. As DNA, the CDR3 is TGTGCCAGCTCACCAGGACATAACGTCGGGGAGCTGTTTTTT.

The V and J genes are TRBV7-2 and TRBJ2-1; D possibly corresponds to TRBD1 (5 bases). V shed 7 bases and J shed 6 bases, with 19 bases lying between them. The CDR3 runs 15 residues. Germline V gives CDR1 SGHTA, CDR2 FQGNSA. The CDR3 here is CASTTDRPRGNEQFF. CDR3 bases: TGTGCCAGCACCACGGACCGGCCAAGGGGCAATGAGCAGTTCTTC.

The J gene is TRBJ2-5, the V gene TRBV7-2, with TRBD2 matching over 10 bases. CDR3 size: 15 residues. Trimming cost V 4 bases and J 5 bases; bases outside gene matches: 7. Germline V gene sequence: CDR1 SGHTA, CDR2 FQGNSA. The CDR3 loop is CASSSLGLARETQYF. The CDR3 DNA follows: TGTGCCAGCAGCTCCCTGGGACTAGCGAGGGAGACCCAGTACTTC.

As to this clone: An end of the junction does not agree with germline; a read error may underlie this. The V gene is TRBV6-5, the J gene TRBJ1-1; D unclear. There are 13 residues in the CDR3. CDR1 and CDR2 from the germline V gene are MNHEY and SVGAGI. The CDR3: CASSHSAGIEAFF. CDR3 sequence (DNA): TGTGCCAGCAGTCACTCGGCCGGGATTGAAGCTTTCTTT.

The gene calls are TRBV6-2 or TRBV6-3 and TRBJ2-3; D not certain. CDR3 size: 11 residues. Germline assignment: CDR1 MNHEY and CDR2 SVGEGT. V gave up 6 bases and J gave up 5 bases, with 6 bases separating them. The CDR3, as DNA: TGTGCCAGCAGCCTACTAGATACGCAGTATTTT. It translates to CASSLLDTQYF.

This clone was seen just once. CDR3 sequence: CASSPTGLAGIYEQYF. CDR3 DNA: TGCGCCAGCAGCCCGACGGGACTAGCGGGAATCTACGAGCAGTACTTC. The chain uses TRBV5-1 and TRBJ2-7; 13 nucleotides line up with TRBD2. This CDR3 comprises 16 residues. J was trimmed by 3 bases and V by 4 bases; bases with no gene match: 7. CDR1 and CDR2 from the germline V gene are SGHRS and YFSETQ. Full variable domain (outside the CDR3, taken from reference TRBV5-1 and TRBJ2-7): KAGVTQTPRYLIKTRGQQVTLSCSPISGHRSVSWYQQTPGQGLQFLFEYFSETQRNKGNFPGRFSGRQFSNSRSEMNVSTLELGDSALYLCASSPTGLAGIYEQYFGPGTRLTVT.

V gene TRBV7-9 combines with J gene TRBJ2-7; D is perhaps TRBD1 (5 bases). V gave up 1 base and J gave up 3 bases, with 13 bases separating them. In germline, CDR1 is SEHNR, CDR2 FQNEAQ (reference sequence). CDR3 length equals 15 residues. The DNA of the CDR3 is TGTGCCAGCAGCTTAGAGGGGCAGGTCGGCTACGAGCAGTACTTC. As protein: CASSLEGQVGYEQYF.

The chain links TRBV28 to TRBJ1-5; D gene uncertain. This CDR3 has 12 residues. In germline, CDR1 is MDHEN, CDR2 SYDVKM. V was trimmed by 8 bases and J by 6 bases, leaving 11 bases between them. The CDR3 protein is CASPSRGQPQHF. The CDR3 DNA reads TGTGCCAGCCCTTCGCGTGGTCAGCCCCAGCATTTT.